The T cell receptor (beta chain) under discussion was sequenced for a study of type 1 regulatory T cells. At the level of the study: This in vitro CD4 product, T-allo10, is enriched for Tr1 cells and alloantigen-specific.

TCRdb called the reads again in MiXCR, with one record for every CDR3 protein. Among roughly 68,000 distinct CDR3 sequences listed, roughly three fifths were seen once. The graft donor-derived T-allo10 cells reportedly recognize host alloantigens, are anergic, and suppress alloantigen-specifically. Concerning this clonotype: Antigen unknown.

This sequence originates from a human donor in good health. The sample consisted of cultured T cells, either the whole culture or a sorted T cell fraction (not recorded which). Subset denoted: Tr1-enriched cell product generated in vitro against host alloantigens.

CDR3 nucleotides: TGTGCCAGCAGTTTTGGACGGGGACTGGAAAAACTGTTTTTT. Encoded protein: CASSFGRGLEKLFF. V and J are TRBV27 and TRBJ1-4, with D maybe TRBD1 (5 bases). V was trimmed by 3 bases and J by 8 bases, leaving 13 bases between them. There are 14 residues in the CDR3. The germline CDR1 and CDR2 sequences are MNHEY and SMNVEV (reference sequence).